This TCR beta chain was documented in a study of T cells in Graves' hyperthyroidism and ophthalmopathy (dated by TCRdb to the late 2010s). The study in broad terms: TCR V-J signatures able to tell the groups apart were searched for in a discovery cohort of more than 90 patients, of whom more than 40 had Graves' ophthalmopathy and roughly 58 had stable Graves' hyperthyroidism. Prospective prediction of ophthalmopathy was tested in an independent validation cohort of approximately 18 hyperthyroidism patients and 17 patients who later progressed to ophthalmopathy. The approximately 98 discovery patients were randomly divided into training and test sets at a 7:3 ratio. In addition, the study compared T-cell repertoires in thyroid tissue and in blood from roughly six Graves' hyperthyroidism patients. After blood sampling, hyperthyroidism patients were treated with methimazole at a starting dose of 30 mg daily, and ophthalmopathy patients were treated with high-dose intravenous methylprednisolone. The paper describes TCR Vbeta CDR3 sequencing of around 130 peripheral blood samples, made up of fewer than 50 ophthalmopathy patients, around 78 hyperthyroidism patients and about 17 progressor patients. General study outcomes and caveats: No statistical method was used to set the sample size in advance, and investigators knew the group allocation. Ophthalmopathy was separated from stable hyperthyroidism by a 13 V-J signature model, with approximately 90% sensitivity and about 81% specificity obtained in cross-validation and 80%/75% obtained in testing. In validation, the model predicted progression to ophthalmopathy a median of about 6.5 months before onset, with over 55% sensitivity and 72.22% specificity. Most expanded thyroid clonotypes (frequency above 0.001) were also found in blood, which suggests that blood repertoires may mirror thyroid immune responses.

This clonotype has more than one count but fewer than ten. Its recognized antigen is unknown. There are no base qualities to consult, and no much larger clone falls within one base. The TCR beta CDR3 regions were amplified from the RNA transcripts. The first round of RT-PCR for the TCR CDR3 was performed with the HTBI primer set and the Qiagen OneStep RT-PCR kit. The libraries were constructed in a second round of multiplex PCR and then size-selected and purified. Paired-end sequencing of the libraries was performed with 100 bp reads on an Illumina HiSeq2000. Under the source paper's analysis protocol: SOAPnuke was used to process the raw data, with reads discarded if the reads contained adapters or uncalled bases, had a mean Phred below 15, or lacked an exact constant-primer or identifier match. COPE v1.2.5 was used to merge high-quality paired reads, and clonotypes were defined as unique nucleotide sequences. Clonotypes were aligned to IMGT TRBV, TRBD and TRBJ reference segments using MiTCR v1.1. The analysis was restricted to V-J combinations with a frequency above 0.0001, which together covered around 99% of the repertoires. The TCS score was defined as F50 (clonal expansion) divided by E x V (chaos), with BLOSUM62-based TCRdist calculated between CDR3 peptides within each V-J. Welch's t-statistics and random forest reduced around 550 V-J features to 10 to 15, which were used in a naive Bayes classifier (R e1071). TCRdb reprocessed the public reads (quality trimming at Q25 with fastp, clone calling with MiXCR) and kept in-frame beta chains. Each entry merges the rows of one CDR3 protein and shows their most common DNA and genes. These V and J calls originate from TCRdb's pipeline instead of the authors' own analysis. This sample has approximately 560,000 distinct CDR3 sequences in its table, and around 46% of those were observed once. Roughly 8.2% of the sample is taken by the ten largest.

Graves' hyperthyroidism was defined as stable when no progression to ophthalmopathy occurred over 18 months of follow-up. Hyperthyroidism patients were newly diagnosed, had a disease duration of under 2 months, and were aged 18 to 65 years. The study excluded patients with uncontrolled infections, other autoimmune diseases, pregnancy or lactation. Diagnoses were based on clinical symptoms, serum thyroxine and TRAb, thyroid ultrasound and orbital computed tomography. Trizol reagent was used to extract total RNA, and RNA quality was then checked on an Agilent 2100 Bioanalyzer. CDR1 and CDR2 are drawn from the germline V gene (reference sequence): LNHDA, SQIVND. V is cut back by 8 bases and J by 8 bases, with 15 bases in the junction unmatched. From cysteine to phenylalanine, the CDR3 is 16 amino acids long. The DNA shown is the 48-base CDR3, in frame from base 1.

The sequence came from a woman aged 18-35 years with Graves' hyperthyroidism. Donor details come from another sample of the same person, matched by shared clones. Sequencing was performed on peripheral blood or thyroid tissue (not recorded which). The V and J segments used are TRBV19 and TRBJ1-4, with 9 bases aligning to TRBD1. The sequence in DNA is TGTGCCAGTGGACCCTTCGAACGGGACAGGGACGAAAAACTGTTTTTT. Protein translation: CASGPFERDRDEKLFF. The reference TRBV19 and TRBJ1-4 proteins fill in what lies around the CDR3, so the full variable domain reads DGGITQSPKYLFRKEGQNVTLSCEQNLNHDAMYWYRQDPGQGLRLIYYSQIVNDFQKGDIAEGYSVSREKKESFPLTVTSAQKNPTAFYLCASGPFERDRDEKLFFGSGTQLSVL.